The rows below give T cell receptor beta chains drawn from one sample of a study of T cell repertoires in cytomegalovirus infection. TCRdb reanalysed the reads using MiXCR and keeps one entry per CDR3 protein. The sample lists under 95,000 distinct CDR3 sequences, 45% to 50% occurring once. The antigens these receptors bind are not known. The sequencing used CD8+ T cells from cultured PBMCs, collected from culture after CMV antigen stimulation. The receptors come from a human donor in good health (CMV status not recorded). Some clones in this sample may be carry-over from other donors' samples. Both conserved end residues are part of each CDR3. The D gene is left open where the match is weak. A clone size is listed for some rows: how often the clone was seen (once, few, many), or a class if it is expanded.

d_gene: .
abundance: .
v_gene: TRBV28
j_gene: TRBJ2-7
CDR3aa: CASMEGGYEQYF
CDR3nt: TGTGCCAGCATGGAAGGGGGCTACGAGCAGTACTTC

d_gene: .
abundance: .
v_gene: TRBV19
j_gene: TRBJ2-2
CDR3aa: CASIGYFSATGELFF
CDR3nt: TGTGCCAGTATAGGGTACTTTTCAGCCACCGGGGAGCTGTTTTTT

d_gene: TRBD1
abundance: .
v_gene: TRBV25-1
j_gene: TRBJ2-2
CDR3aa: CASSEYWDRARGAGELFF
CDR3nt: TGTGCCAGCAGTGAATATTGGGACAGGGCAAGGGGTGCCGGGGAGCTGTTTTTT

d_gene: TRBD2
abundance: .
v_gene: TRBV7-4
j_gene: TRBJ2-1
CDR3aa: CASSLEGLGPNEQFF
CDR3nt: TGTGCCAGCAGCTTAGAGGGACTAGGTCCCAATGAGCAGTTCTTC

d_gene: .
abundance: few
v_gene: TRBV6-1
j_gene: TRBJ2-7
CDR3aa: CASSEIGGNVYEQYF
CDR3nt: TGTGCCAGCAGTGAAATCGGAGGGAATGTTTACGAGCAGTACTTC

d_gene: TRBD2
abundance: .
v_gene: TRBV5-5
j_gene: TRBJ2-3
CDR3aa: CASSGTSGGASTQYF
CDR3nt: TGTGCCAGCAGCGGGACTAGCGGGGGGGCCTCTACGCAGTATTTT

d_gene: .
abundance: .
v_gene: TRBV10-2
j_gene: TRBJ2-7
CDR3aa: CASSVSRRPYEQYF
CDR3nt: TGCGCCAGCAGTGTTAGTCGTCGCCCTTACGAGCAGTACTTC

d_gene: TRBD1
abundance: .
v_gene: TRBV27
j_gene: TRBJ2-2
CDR3aa: CASSMDRSNTGELFF
CDR3nt: TGTGCCAGCAGCATGGACAGGTCGAACACCGGGGAGCTGTTTTTT

d_gene: .
abundance: few
v_gene: TRBV10-3
j_gene: TRBJ1-5
CDR3aa: CAIGMTDRDQPQHF
CDR3nt: TGTGCCATCGGCATGACAGATCGGGATCAGCCCCAGCATTTT

d_gene: .
abundance: .
v_gene: TRBV7-2
j_gene: TRBJ2-2
CDR3aa: CASSTDSSGELFF
CDR3nt: TGTGCCAGCAGCACCGACAGTTCCGGGGAGCTGTTTTTT

d_gene: .
abundance: .
v_gene: TRBV5-1
j_gene: TRBJ2-7
CDR3aa: CASTRSSFSYEQYF
CDR3nt: TGCGCCAGCACCCGGAGCAGTTTCTCCTACGAGCAGTACTTC

d_gene: .
abundance: few
v_gene: TRBV6-1
j_gene: TRBJ2-1
CDR3aa: CASRRSSYNEQFF
CDR3nt: TGTGCCAGCAGACGGAGCTCCTACAATGAGCAGTTCTTC

d_gene: .
abundance: few
v_gene: TRBV7-8
j_gene: TRBJ2-4
CDR3aa: CASSLAMDGSDIQYF
CDR3nt: TGTGCCAGCAGCTTAGCGATGGACGGGTCGGACATTCAGTACTTC

d_gene: .
abundance: .
v_gene: TRBV19
j_gene: TRBJ2-6
CDR3aa: CASSPGTMRANVLTF
CDR3nt: TGTGCCAGTAGTCCCGGAACTATGCGGGCCAACGTCCTGACTTTC

d_gene: TRBD1
abundance: .
v_gene: TRBV30
j_gene: TRBJ2-6
CDR3aa: CAWAGGAGANVLTF
CDR3nt: TGTGCCTGGGCAGGGGGAGCTGGGGCCAACGTCCTGACTTTC

d_gene: .
abundance: few
v_gene: TRBV27
j_gene: TRBJ2-7
CDR3aa: CASSTRGPYEQYF
CDR3nt: TGTGCCAGCAGTACCCGGGGGCCCTACGAGCAGTACTTC

d_gene: .
abundance: .
v_gene: TRBV4-1
j_gene: TRBJ2-7
CDR3aa: CASSQEGEDASYEQYF
CDR3nt: TGCGCCAGCAGCCAAGAAGGAGAGGACGCCTCCTACGAGCAGTACTTC

d_gene: .
abundance: once
v_gene: TRBV28
j_gene: TRBJ1-4
CDR3aa: CASSPRRTTNEKLFF
CDR3nt: TGTGCCAGCAGTCCTCGACGGACGACTAATGAAAAACTGTTTTTT

d_gene: .
abundance: .
v_gene: TRBV7-2
j_gene: TRBJ1-4
CDR3aa: CASSLDPAPYEKLFF
CDR3nt: TGTGCCAGCAGCTTAGACCCAGCTCCTTATGAAAAACTGTTTTTT

d_gene: .
abundance: few
v_gene: TRBV10-3
j_gene: TRBJ2-5
CDR3aa: CAISSRTEETQYF
CDR3nt: TGTGCCATCAGTTCTAGGACAGAAGAGACCCAGTACTTC

d_gene: .
abundance: .
v_gene: TRBV6-6
j_gene: TRBJ1-1
CDR3aa: CASRFGAGTEAFF
CDR3nt: TGTGCCAGCAGGTTTGGGGCAGGCACTGAAGCTTTCTTT

d_gene: .
abundance: once
v_gene: TRBV4-1
j_gene: TRBJ2-1
CDR3aa: CASSQGAVRGRQKYNEQFF
CDR3nt: TGCGCCAGCAGCCAAGGGGCCGTTAGGGGCCGTCAAAAGTACAATGAGCAGTTCTTC

d_gene: TRBD1
abundance: few
v_gene: TRBV19
j_gene: TRBJ2-1
CDR3aa: CASSTRGRGTTAAYEQFF
CDR3nt: TGTGCCAGTAGTACCAGGGGCAGGGGGACGACCGCCGCGTATGAGCAGTTCTTC

d_gene: .
abundance: few
v_gene: TRBV4-2
j_gene: TRBJ1-1
CDR3aa: CASSQGGLGAEAFF
CDR3nt: TGTGCCAGCAGCCAAGGAGGTCTGGGGGCTGAAGCTTTCTTT

d_gene: TRBD2
abundance: few
v_gene: TRBV12-3/TRBV12-4
j_gene: TRBJ2-1
CDR3aa: CASSLNPAGLGGYNEQFF
CDR3nt: TGTGCCAGCAGTTTAAACCCCGCTGGACTAGGAGGATACAATGAGCAGTTCTTC

d_gene: .
abundance: .
v_gene: TRBV6-1
j_gene: TRBJ2-1
CDR3aa: CASREGGGEQFF
CDR3nt: TGTGCCTCCCGGGAAGGAGGGGGTGAGCAGTTCTTC

d_gene: TRBD2
abundance: .
v_gene: TRBV5-8
j_gene: TRBJ2-7
CDR3aa: CASVGPAGVRYEQYF
CDR3nt: TGTGCCAGCGTTGGCCCAGCGGGAGTGAGGTACGAGCAGTACTTC

d_gene: .
abundance: few
v_gene: TRBV6-5
j_gene: TRBJ2-1
CDR3aa: CASRAEGGSYNEQFF
CDR3nt: TGTGCCAGCAGGGCCGAAGGGGGGTCCTACAATGAGCAGTTCTTC

d_gene: .
abundance: few
v_gene: TRBV28
j_gene: TRBJ1-3
CDR3aa: CASSITGSGNTIYF
CDR3nt: TGTGCCAGCAGTATCACAGGATCTGGAAACACCATATATTTT

d_gene: TRBD2
abundance: .
v_gene: TRBV2
j_gene: TRBJ2-5
CDR3aa: CASSEALWTSGGETQYF
CDR3nt: TGTGCCAGCAGTGAAGCACTGTGGACTAGCGGGGGAGAGACCCAGTACTTC

d_gene: .
abundance: .
v_gene: TRBV20-1
j_gene: TRBJ2-3
CDR3aa: CSAMVTLGATSTDTQYF
CDR3nt: TGCAGTGCTATGGTTACACTGGGCGCTACTAGCACAGATACGCAGTATTTT

d_gene: TRBD1
abundance: .
v_gene: TRBV6-1
j_gene: TRBJ2-7
CDR3aa: CASRKPGTAPDREQYF
CDR3nt: TGTGCCAGCAGAAAACCTGGGACAGCCCCCGACAGGGAGCAGTACTTC

d_gene: TRBD2
abundance: .
v_gene: TRBV28
j_gene: TRBJ2-5
CDR3aa: CASSFGGGPGKTQYF
CDR3nt: TGTGCCAGCAGTTTTGGGGGAGGGCCGGGAAAGACCCAGTACTTC

d_gene: .
abundance: .
v_gene: TRBV7-9
j_gene: TRBJ2-3
CDR3aa: CASSLRDTTDTQYF
CDR3nt: TGTGCCAGCAGCTTACGGGACACCACAGATACGCAGTATTTT

d_gene: .
abundance: .
v_gene: TRBV6-5
j_gene: TRBJ2-2
CDR3aa: CATRASIGITGELFF
CDR3nt: TGTGCCACTAGGGCGTCGATAGGGATCACCGGGGAGCTGTTTTTT

d_gene: .
abundance: .
v_gene: TRBV13
j_gene: TRBJ1-4
CDR3aa: CASSLEGEQGAATNEKLFF
CDR3nt: TGTGCCAGCAGCTTAGAGGGAGAACAGGGCGCTGCAACTAATGAAAAACTGTTTTTT

d_gene: TRBD2
abundance: .
v_gene: TRBV7-6
j_gene: TRBJ2-1
CDR3aa: CASSSRGGRASYNEQFF
CDR3nt: TGTGCTAGCAGCTCTAGAGGCGGGAGGGCCTCCTACAATGAGCAGTTCTTC

d_gene: .
abundance: .
v_gene: TRBV9
j_gene: TRBJ1-1
CDR3aa: CASSVQGRNTEAFF
CDR3nt: TGTGCCAGCAGCGTTCAGGGGAGGAACACTGAAGCTTTCTTT

d_gene: .
abundance: .
v_gene: TRBV19
j_gene: TRBJ1-2
CDR3aa: CASTDQDYGYTF
CDR3nt: TGTGCCAGTACGGACCAGGACTATGGCTACACCTTC

d_gene: .
abundance: .
v_gene: TRBV12-3/TRBV12-4
j_gene: TRBJ2-7
CDR3aa: CASRGRGTSEQYF
CDR3nt: TGTGCCAGCCGTGGAAGGGGGACCTCCGAGCAGTACTTC

d_gene: .
abundance: .
v_gene: TRBV7-6
j_gene: TRBJ2-7
CDR3aa: CASSSEFGEGQYF
CDR3nt: TGTGCTAGCAGCTCGGAGTTTGGCGAAGGGCAGTACTTC

d_gene: .
abundance: few
v_gene: TRBV7-6
j_gene: TRBJ2-2
CDR3aa: CASRGGELFF
CDR3nt: TGTGCCAGCAGGGGCGGGGAGCTGTTTTTT

d_gene: .
abundance: .
v_gene: TRBV24-1
j_gene: TRBJ1-2
CDR3aa: CATSDLKLGHGYTF
CDR3nt: TGTGCCACCAGTGATTTAAAGTTGGGACACGGCTACACCTTC

d_gene: TRBD1
abundance: once
v_gene: TRBV28
j_gene: TRBJ1-1
CDR3aa: CASSPNRGLRTEAFF
CDR3nt: TGTGCCAGCAGCCCCAACAGGGGACTTAGGACTGAAGCTTTCTTT

d_gene: .
abundance: few
v_gene: TRBV27
j_gene: TRBJ2-7
CDR3aa: CASSLSLSYEQYF
CDR3nt: TGTGCCAGCAGCTTATCGCTCTCCTACGAGCAGTACTTC

d_gene: .
abundance: .
v_gene: TRBV6-1
j_gene: TRBJ1-5
CDR3aa: CASSSAPGIISNQPQHF
CDR3nt: TGTGCCAGCAGTTCGGCCCCGGGCATCATCAGCAATCAGCCCCAGCATTTT

d_gene: .
abundance: .
v_gene: TRBV19
j_gene: TRBJ2-5
CDR3aa: CASSIGSRKETQYF
CDR3nt: TGTGCCAGTAGTATAGGAAGCCGGAAAGAGACCCAGTACTTC